This T cell receptor (beta chain) was recorded in a study of glioma-infiltrating T cells after dendritic cell vaccination. Study-level information: Dendritic cells derived from monocytes and pulsed with autologous tumor lysate formed the vaccine.

Profiled with immunoSEQ multiplex PCR; TCRdb holds only in-frame clones, not every one. This sample has roughly 100,000 clones, with 75% to 90% found just once. The length of the CDR3 is 12 residues. CDR1 and CDR2 (germline): SGHTA, FQGNSA. Trimming stripped 5 bases from V and 10 bases from J, with 9 bases between. Time point described: after dendritic cell vaccination, including at tumor progression/relapse. All glioblastoma patients lacked an isocitrate dehydrogenase mutation. This sample comprised blood, obtained after dendritic cell vaccination. This chain uses TRBV7-2 with TRBJ1-6; D is unresolved. This TCR was recovered from a human donor with glioblastoma. The CDR3 DNA reads TGTGCCAGCAGCCCCCCTAGGTCACCCCTCCACTTT. This encodes CASSPPRSPLHF.